Listed below are T cell receptor beta chains from one sample, sequenced in a study of CD8+ T cells in alopecia areata. The method was immunoSEQ multiplex PCR; TCRdb's version includes in-frame clones alone and lacks a portion of them. The table lists fewer than 100,000 clones, 70% to 85% of them singletons, with roughly 17% in the top ten. The source was CD8+ T cells sorted from blood, collected around week 46, from a patient treated with tofacitinib. The receptor source for this set is a human donor with alopecia areata. CDR3s include the opening cysteine and the closing phenylalanine or tryptophan. The D gene is left open where the match is weak. The size of a clone is reported for some rows only, either as once, few or many, or as a class for expanded clones.

V gene: TRBV6-5; clone size: .; J gene: TRBJ1-2; D gene: .; CDR3 length: 13; CDR3 protein: CASSYSRGNGYTF; CDR3 DNA: TGTGCCAGCAGTTACTCGAGGGGGAATGGCTACACCTTC
V gene: TRBV11-2; clone size: .; J gene: TRBJ1-2; D gene: .; CDR3 length: 15; CDR3 protein: CASSSRAIGNYGYTF; CDR3 DNA: TGTGCCAGCAGCTCCCGGGCCATTGGTAACTATGGCTACACCTTC
V gene: TRBV14; clone size: few; J gene: TRBJ2-1; D gene: .; CDR3 length: 11; CDR3 protein: CASSHSHEQFF; CDR3 DNA: TGTGCCAGCAGCCATTCCCATGAGCAGTTCTTC
V gene: TRBV7-3; clone size: few; J gene: TRBJ2-1; D gene: .; CDR3 length: 15; CDR3 protein: CASSLSGGPLKEQFF; CDR3 DNA: TGTGCCAGCAGCTTATCGGGGGGCCCGCTTAAAGAGCAGTTCTTC
V gene: TRBV11-3; clone size: .; J gene: TRBJ2-7; D gene: TRBD1; CDR3 length: 17; CDR3 protein: CASSWTSGTGNLDEQYF; CDR3 DNA: TGTGCCAGCAGCTGGACTTCCGGGACAGGGAATCTCGACGAGCAGTACTTC
V gene: TRBV27; clone size: .; J gene: TRBJ2-3; D gene: TRBD1; CDR3 length: 17; CDR3 protein: CASSSQIPTGATDTQYF; CDR3 DNA: TGTGCCAGCAGTTCCCAGATCCCGACAGGGGCCACAGATACGCAGTATTTT
V gene: TRBV4-2; clone size: .; J gene: TRBJ1-1; D gene: .; CDR3 length: 13; CDR3 protein: CASSQERNTEAFF; CDR3 DNA: TGTGCCAGCAGCCAAGAACGGAACACTGAAGCTTTCTTT
V gene: TRBV19; clone size: once; J gene: TRBJ2-7; D gene: .; CDR3 length: 14; CDR3 protein: CASSIDSEAFEQYF; CDR3 DNA: TGTGCCAGTAGTATAGACAGTGAGGCCTTCGAGCAGTACTTC
V gene: TRBV2; clone size: .; J gene: TRBJ1-6; D gene: .; CDR3 length: 13; CDR3 protein: CASSEGLRSPLHF; CDR3 DNA: TGTGCCAGCAGTGAAGGGCTTAGGTCACCCCTCCACTTT
V gene: TRBV10-2; clone size: once; J gene: TRBJ2-2; D gene: .; CDR3 length: 15; CDR3 protein: CASSEGIPNTGELFF; CDR3 DNA: TGCGCCAGCAGTGAGGGGATACCTAACACCGGGGAGCTGTTTTTT
V gene: TRBV2; clone size: .; J gene: TRBJ2-7; D gene: TRBD1; CDR3 length: 13; CDR3 protein: CASSHRGEDEQYF; CDR3 DNA: TGTGCCAGCAGCCACAGGGGAGAGGACGAGCAGTACTTC
V gene: TRBV10-3; clone size: .; J gene: TRBJ1-1; D gene: .; CDR3 length: 13; CDR3 protein: CASDQGSKTEAFF; CDR3 DNA: TGTGCCTCCGACCAGGGGTCTAAGACTGAAGCTTTCTTT
V gene: TRBV7-3; clone size: .; J gene: TRBJ2-7; D gene: .; CDR3 length: 13; CDR3 protein: CAAQTFPYYEQYF; CDR3 DNA: TGTGCCGCTCAGACTTTCCCTTACTACGAGCAGTACTTC
V gene: TRBV13; clone size: once; J gene: TRBJ2-5; D gene: .; CDR3 length: 14; CDR3 protein: CASSFLRRGETQYF; CDR3 DNA: TGTGCCAGCAGCTTTCTACGGAGAGGGGAGACCCAGTACTTC
V gene: TRBV19; clone size: .; J gene: TRBJ2-1; D gene: TRBD2; CDR3 length: 15; CDR3 protein: CASSQLAGAYNEQFF; CDR3 DNA: TGTGCCAGTAGTCAGCTAGCGGGAGCCTACAATGAGCAGTTCTTC
V gene: TRBV14; clone size: once; J gene: TRBJ1-1; D gene: TRBD1; CDR3 length: 16; CDR3 protein: CASSQVDTGGNTEAFF; CDR3 DNA: TGTGCCAGCAGCCAAGTTGACACAGGGGGGAACACTGAAGCTTTCTTT
V gene: TRBV19; clone size: .; J gene: TRBJ1-2; D gene: TRBD1; CDR3 length: 14; CDR3 protein: CASSIAGGSNGYTF; CDR3 DNA: TGTGCCAGTAGTATTGCAGGGGGCTCGAATGGCTACACCTTC
V gene: TRBV29-1; clone size: .; J gene: TRBJ1-2; D gene: TRBD1; CDR3 length: 12; CDR3 protein: CSVGGADYGYTF; CDR3 DNA: TGCAGCGTAGGGGGCGCCGACTATGGCTACACCTTC
V gene: TRBV27; clone size: .; J gene: TRBJ1-5; D gene: .; CDR3 length: 15; CDR3 protein: CASSRQAYSNQPQHF; CDR3 DNA: TGTGCCAGCAGCAGACAGGCCTATAGCAATCAGCCCCAGCATTTT
V gene: TRBV29-1; clone size: few; J gene: TRBJ2-2; D gene: .; CDR3 length: 12; CDR3 protein: CTYLAPTGELFF; CDR3 DNA: TGCACGTACCTAGCCCCCACCGGGGAGCTGTTTTTT
V gene: TRBV11-3; clone size: .; J gene: TRBJ2-7; D gene: .; CDR3 length: 14; CDR3 protein: CASSLQEEAYEQYF; CDR3 DNA: TGTGCCAGCAGCTTACAGGAAGAGGCCTACGAGCAGTACTTC
V gene: TRBV27; clone size: .; J gene: TRBJ2-2; D gene: .; CDR3 length: 17; CDR3 protein: CASSPFGFGGNTGELFF; CDR3 DNA: TGTGCCAGCAGTCCCTTTGGATTCGGGGGAAACACCGGGGAGCTGTTTTTT
V gene: TRBV7-2; clone size: .; J gene: TRBJ2-7; D gene: .; CDR3 length: 14; CDR3 protein: CASSLVEGSYEQYF; CDR3 DNA: TGTGCCAGCAGCTTAGTAGAGGGTAGTTACGAGCAGTACTTC
V gene: TRBV7-8; clone size: .; J gene: TRBJ1-5; D gene: .; CDR3 length: 16; CDR3 protein: CASSADLDSSNQPQHF; CDR3 DNA: TGTGCCAGCAGCGCAGACCTGGACAGTTCTAATCAGCCCCAGCATTTT
V gene: TRBV13; clone size: .; J gene: TRBJ2-7; D gene: TRBD1; CDR3 length: 14; CDR3 protein: CASSSGGTGYEQYF; CDR3 DNA: TGTGCCAGCAGCAGCGGCGGGACAGGCTACGAGCAGTACTTC
V gene: TRBV10-2; clone size: once; J gene: TRBJ1-5; D gene: TRBD1; CDR3 length: 14; CDR3 protein: CASSAGQGSQPQHF; CDR3 DNA: TGCGCCAGCAGTGCTGGACAGGGTAGTCAGCCCCAGCATTTT
V gene: TRBV29-1; clone size: .; J gene: TRBJ1-4; D gene: .; CDR3 length: 15; CDR3 protein: CSVASEGKGNEKLFF; CDR3 DNA: TGCAGCGTCGCGTCAGAGGGAAAGGGTAATGAAAAACTGTTTTTT
V gene: TRBV19; clone size: .; J gene: TRBJ2-1; D gene: .; CDR3 length: 15; CDR3 protein: CASSPQVDNYNEQFF; CDR3 DNA: TGTGCCAGTAGTCCCCAGGTTGATAACTACAATGAGCAGTTCTTC
V gene: TRBV29-1; clone size: .; J gene: TRBJ2-7; D gene: .; CDR3 length: 12; CDR3 protein: CSVGSDTYEQYF; CDR3 DNA: TGCAGCGTTGGATCGGATACCTACGAGCAGTACTTC
V gene: TRBV19; clone size: few; J gene: TRBJ2-5; D gene: .; CDR3 length: 15; CDR3 protein: CASSIDSNSAETQYF; CDR3 DNA: TGTGCCAGTAGTATAGATTCTAATAGCGCAGAGACCCAGTACTTC
V gene: TRBV19; clone size: .; J gene: TRBJ1-5; D gene: .; CDR3 length: 14; CDR3 protein: CASSIGGAGQPQHF; CDR3 DNA: TGTGCCAGTAGTATCGGGGGGGCTGGACAGCCCCAGCATTTT
V gene: TRBV19; clone size: .; J gene: TRBJ2-1; D gene: TRBD1; CDR3 length: 16; CDR3 protein: CASRTTGTGVYNEQFF; CDR3 DNA: TGTGCCAGTAGGACAACCGGGACAGGGGTGTACAATGAGCAGTTCTTC
V gene: TRBV7-8; clone size: .; J gene: TRBJ2-5; D gene: TRBD2; CDR3 length: 16; CDR3 protein: CASSLGAWGGEETQYF; CDR3 DNA: TGTGCCAGCAGCTTAGGGGCTTGGGGGGGAGAAGAGACCCAGTACTTC
V gene: TRBV13; clone size: .; J gene: TRBJ2-1; D gene: TRBD2; CDR3 length: 15; CDR3 protein: CASSLPGEGYREQFF; CDR3 DNA: TGTGCCAGCAGCCTCCCCGGGGAGGGCTACCGTGAGCAGTTCTTC
V gene: TRBV6-5; clone size: .; J gene: TRBJ1-2; D gene: TRBD1; CDR3 length: 15; CDR3 protein: CASSYLRTGFYGYTF; CDR3 DNA: TGTGCCAGCAGCTATCTCCGGACAGGGTTCTATGGCTACACCTTC
V gene: TRBV11-2; clone size: .; J gene: TRBJ2-5; D gene: .; CDR3 length: 14; CDR3 protein: CASSLVVGKETQYF; CDR3 DNA: TGTGCCAGCAGCTTAGTAGTGGGGAAAGAGACCCAGTACTTC
V gene: TRBV7-6; clone size: .; J gene: TRBJ2-1; D gene: .; CDR3 length: 16; CDR3 protein: CASSLVIRGSYNEQFF; CDR3 DNA: TGTGCCAGCAGCTTAGTAATTCGGGGGTCCTACAATGAGCAGTTCTTC